This T cell receptor beta chain emerged from a study of tumor-infiltrating lymphocytes in localized non-small cell lung cancer. About the research overall: Patients included smokers and never-smokers with various histologies, some sampled after neoadjuvant chemotherapy. Regarding the study as a whole: Each assay used a separate piece of the same tissue. Only some patients had TCR sequencing, depending on available tissue.

As to this clone: The antigen remains undetermined.

Trimming removed 6 bases at V and 5 bases at J, with 7 bases between. The CDR3 runs to 12 residues. In germline, CDR1 is SGHVS, CDR2 FNYEAQ. This table comes from immunoSEQ multiplex PCR, and its TCRdb copy is limited to in-frame clones, with some not included. The sample holds around 9,200 clones, approximately 85% seen once. Sequencing used uninvolved lung tissue not adjacent to the tumor. The J gene is TRBJ2-2, the V gene TRBV7-6, with D hard to call. This receptor was identified in a human donor with non-small cell lung cancer. The CDR3 region is CASREWTGELFF. Written as DNA, the CDR3 is TGTGCCAGCAGGGAATGGACCGGGGAGCTGTTTTTT.